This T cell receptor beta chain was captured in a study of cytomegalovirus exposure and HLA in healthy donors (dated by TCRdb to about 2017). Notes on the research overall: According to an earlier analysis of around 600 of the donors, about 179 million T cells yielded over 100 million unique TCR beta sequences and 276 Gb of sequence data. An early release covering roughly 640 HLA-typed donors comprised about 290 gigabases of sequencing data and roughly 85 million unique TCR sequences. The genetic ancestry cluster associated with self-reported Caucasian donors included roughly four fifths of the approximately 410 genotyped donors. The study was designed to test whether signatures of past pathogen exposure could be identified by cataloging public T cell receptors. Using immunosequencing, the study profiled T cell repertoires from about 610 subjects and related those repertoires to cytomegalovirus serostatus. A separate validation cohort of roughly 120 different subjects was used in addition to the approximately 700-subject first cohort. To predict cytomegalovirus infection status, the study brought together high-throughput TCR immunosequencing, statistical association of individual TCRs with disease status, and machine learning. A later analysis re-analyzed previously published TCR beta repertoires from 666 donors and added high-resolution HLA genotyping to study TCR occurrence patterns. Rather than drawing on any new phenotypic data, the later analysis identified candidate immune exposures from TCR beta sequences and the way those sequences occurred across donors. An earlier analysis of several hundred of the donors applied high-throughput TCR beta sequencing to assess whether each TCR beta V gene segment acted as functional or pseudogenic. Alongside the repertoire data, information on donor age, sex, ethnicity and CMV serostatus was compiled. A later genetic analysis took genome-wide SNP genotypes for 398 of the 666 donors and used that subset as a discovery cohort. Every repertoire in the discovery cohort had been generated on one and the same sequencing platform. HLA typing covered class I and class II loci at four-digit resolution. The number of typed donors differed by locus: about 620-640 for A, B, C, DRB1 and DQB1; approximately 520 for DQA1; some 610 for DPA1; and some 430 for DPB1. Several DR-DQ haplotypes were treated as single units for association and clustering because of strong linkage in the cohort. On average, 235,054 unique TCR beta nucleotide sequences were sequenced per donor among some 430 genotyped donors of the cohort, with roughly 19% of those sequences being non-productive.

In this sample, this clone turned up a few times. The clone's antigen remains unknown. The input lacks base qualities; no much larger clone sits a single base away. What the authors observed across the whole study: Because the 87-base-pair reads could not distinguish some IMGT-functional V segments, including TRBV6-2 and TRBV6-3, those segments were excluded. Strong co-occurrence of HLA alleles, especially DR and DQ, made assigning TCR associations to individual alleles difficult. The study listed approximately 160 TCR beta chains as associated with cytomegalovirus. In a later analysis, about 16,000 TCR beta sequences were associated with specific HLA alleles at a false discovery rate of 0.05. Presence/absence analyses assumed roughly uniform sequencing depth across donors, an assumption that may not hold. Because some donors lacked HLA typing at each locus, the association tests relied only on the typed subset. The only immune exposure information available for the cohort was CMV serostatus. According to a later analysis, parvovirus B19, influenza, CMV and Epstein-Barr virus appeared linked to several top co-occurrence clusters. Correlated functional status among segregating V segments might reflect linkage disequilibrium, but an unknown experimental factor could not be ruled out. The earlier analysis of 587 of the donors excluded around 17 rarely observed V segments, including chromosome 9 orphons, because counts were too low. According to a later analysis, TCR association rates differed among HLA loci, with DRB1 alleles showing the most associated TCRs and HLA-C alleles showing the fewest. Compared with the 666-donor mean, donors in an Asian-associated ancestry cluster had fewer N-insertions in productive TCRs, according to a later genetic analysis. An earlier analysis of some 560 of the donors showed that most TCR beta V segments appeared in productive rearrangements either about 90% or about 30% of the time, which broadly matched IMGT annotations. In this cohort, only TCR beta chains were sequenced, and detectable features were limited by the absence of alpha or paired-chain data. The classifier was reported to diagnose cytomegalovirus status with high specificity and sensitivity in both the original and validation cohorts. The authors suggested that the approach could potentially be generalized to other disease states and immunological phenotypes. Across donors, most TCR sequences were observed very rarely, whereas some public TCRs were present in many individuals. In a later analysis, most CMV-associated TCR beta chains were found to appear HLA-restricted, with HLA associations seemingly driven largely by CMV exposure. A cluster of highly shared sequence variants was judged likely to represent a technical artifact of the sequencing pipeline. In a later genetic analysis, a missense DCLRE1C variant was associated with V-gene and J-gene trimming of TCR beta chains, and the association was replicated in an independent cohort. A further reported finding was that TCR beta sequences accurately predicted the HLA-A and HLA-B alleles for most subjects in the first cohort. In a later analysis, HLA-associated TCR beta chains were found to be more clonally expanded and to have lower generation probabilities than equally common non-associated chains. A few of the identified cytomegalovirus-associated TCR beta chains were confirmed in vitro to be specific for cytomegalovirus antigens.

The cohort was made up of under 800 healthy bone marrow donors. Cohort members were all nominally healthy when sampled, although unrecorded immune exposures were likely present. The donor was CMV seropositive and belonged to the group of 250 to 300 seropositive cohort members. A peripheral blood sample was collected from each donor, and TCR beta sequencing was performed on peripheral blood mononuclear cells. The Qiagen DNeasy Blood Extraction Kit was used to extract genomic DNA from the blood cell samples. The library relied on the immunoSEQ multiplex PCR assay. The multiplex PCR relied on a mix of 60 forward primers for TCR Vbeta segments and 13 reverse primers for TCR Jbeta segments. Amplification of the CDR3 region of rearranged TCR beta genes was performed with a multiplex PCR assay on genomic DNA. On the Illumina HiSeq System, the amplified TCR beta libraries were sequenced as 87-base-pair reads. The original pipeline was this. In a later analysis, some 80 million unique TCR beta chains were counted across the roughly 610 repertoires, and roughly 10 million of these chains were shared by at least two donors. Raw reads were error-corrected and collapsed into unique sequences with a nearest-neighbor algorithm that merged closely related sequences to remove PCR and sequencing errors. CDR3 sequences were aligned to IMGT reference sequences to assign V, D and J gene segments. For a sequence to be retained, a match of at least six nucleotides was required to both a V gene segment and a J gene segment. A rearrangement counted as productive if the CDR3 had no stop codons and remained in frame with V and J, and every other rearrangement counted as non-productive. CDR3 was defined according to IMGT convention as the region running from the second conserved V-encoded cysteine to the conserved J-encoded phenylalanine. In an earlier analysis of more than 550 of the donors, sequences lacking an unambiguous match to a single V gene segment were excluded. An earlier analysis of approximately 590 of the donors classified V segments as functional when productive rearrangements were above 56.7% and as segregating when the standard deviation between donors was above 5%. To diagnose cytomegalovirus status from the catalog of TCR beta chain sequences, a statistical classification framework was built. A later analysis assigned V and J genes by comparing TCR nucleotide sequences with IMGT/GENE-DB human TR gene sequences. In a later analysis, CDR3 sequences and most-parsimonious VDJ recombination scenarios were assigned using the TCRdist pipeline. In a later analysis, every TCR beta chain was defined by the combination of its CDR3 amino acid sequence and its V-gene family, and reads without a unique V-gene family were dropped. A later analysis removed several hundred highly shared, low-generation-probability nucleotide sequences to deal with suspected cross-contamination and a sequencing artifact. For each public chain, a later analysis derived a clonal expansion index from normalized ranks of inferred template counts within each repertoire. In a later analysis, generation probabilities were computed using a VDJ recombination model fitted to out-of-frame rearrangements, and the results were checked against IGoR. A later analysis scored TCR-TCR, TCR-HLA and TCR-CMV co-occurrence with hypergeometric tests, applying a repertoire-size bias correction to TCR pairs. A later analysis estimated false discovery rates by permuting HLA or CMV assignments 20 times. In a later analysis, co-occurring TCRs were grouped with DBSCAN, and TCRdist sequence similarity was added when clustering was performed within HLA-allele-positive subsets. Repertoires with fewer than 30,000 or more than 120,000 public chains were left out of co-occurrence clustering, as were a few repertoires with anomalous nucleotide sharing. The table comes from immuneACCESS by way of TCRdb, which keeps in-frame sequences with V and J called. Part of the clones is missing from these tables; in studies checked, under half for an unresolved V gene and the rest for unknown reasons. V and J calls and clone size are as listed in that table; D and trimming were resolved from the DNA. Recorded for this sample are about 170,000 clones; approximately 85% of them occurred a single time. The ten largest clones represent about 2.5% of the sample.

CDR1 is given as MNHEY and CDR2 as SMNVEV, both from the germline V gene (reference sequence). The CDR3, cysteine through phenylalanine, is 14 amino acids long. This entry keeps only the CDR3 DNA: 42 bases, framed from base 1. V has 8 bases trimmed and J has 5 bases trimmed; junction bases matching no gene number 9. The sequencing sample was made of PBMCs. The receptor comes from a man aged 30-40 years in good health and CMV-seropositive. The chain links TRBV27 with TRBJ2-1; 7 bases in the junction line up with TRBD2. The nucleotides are TGTGCCAGCCGGATGGGGGGGGTTAACAATGAGCAGTTCTTC. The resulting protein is CASRMGGVNNEQFF.